The 4 T cell receptor beta chains in this list originate from one sample, sequenced in a study of blood T cell repertoires in COVID-19 (dated by TCRdb to 2019 to 2021). Library prep was done by the immunoSEQ multiplex PCR assay. TCRdb mirrors the immuneACCESS table, restricted to in-frame sequences. Some clones are absent from its copies; in checked studies, under half trace to an unresolved V gene, and the reason for the others is unknown. The sample table records approximately 210,000 clones; more than 80% of these occur just once. The ten largest make up 2.2% of the sample. The sample taken for sequencing was peripheral blood. These TCRs come from a man aged 25 to 40 who had recovered from COVID-19.

CDR3 loop: CASSVTGVGNTIYF. In DNA, the CDR3 is TGTGCCAGCAGCGTAACAGGGGTCGGAAACACCATATATTTT. The chain has TRBV6-5 and TRBJ1-3; 7 bases line up with TRBD1. After removal of 6 bases from V and 4 bases from J, the junction contained 6 bases not matched to a gene. Per the germline V gene, CDR1 is MNHEY and CDR2 is SVGAGI. The CDR3 spans 14 residues.

The CDR3 here is CASSERVGSDTGELFF. In DNA form, the CDR3 reads TGTGCCAGCTCGGAGCGGGTGGGCTCGGACACCGGGGAGCTGTTTTTT. This chain joins TRBV18 and TRBJ2-2; D perhaps matches TRBD2 (6 bases). This CDR3 comprises 16 residues. The germline gives CDR1 KGHSH, CDR2 LQKENI. Trimming shortened V by 6 bases and J by 3 bases, and 17 bases separated the two germline ends.

The V call is TRBV9, the J call TRBJ1-2; no clear D. The CDR3 is made up of 15 amino acids. Between the trimmed V and J ends, which lost 4 bases and 7 bases, there was a span of 20 bases. CDR1 and CDR2 (germline): SGDLS, YYNGEE. The CDR3 sequence: CASSPRPGDNGGYTF. As DNA, the CDR3 is TGTGCCAGCAGCCCACGTCCCGGGGATAACGGTGGCTACACCTTC.

This chain connects TRBV11-2 to TRBJ2-5; 9 nucleotides align to TRBD1. CDR1 is SGHAT, CDR2 FQNNGV, per germline. V trimming: 5 bases; J trimming: 2 bases; junction bases outside the gene matches: 15. The CDR3 has 18 amino acids. Here the CDR3 reads CASSPGTGITLRQETQYF. The CDR3 DNA follows: TGTGCCAGCAGCCCGGGGACAGGGATTACCCTGCGACAAGAGACCCAGTACTTC.